This is a list of T cell receptor beta chains from one sample in a study of Tregs in tolerant kidney transplant recipients. Method: immunoSEQ multiplex PCR; TCRdb's copy keeps in-frame clones and lacks some. The data hold some 240,000 clones, with about four fifths observed a single time. Sequencing used CD4+ T cells from blood. Every receptor here comes from a human donor in good health. Both conserved end residues are part of each CDR3. Each record gives: V gene, J gene, clone size, D gene, CDR3 protein, CDR3 DNA. The D gene is left open where the match is weak. Only some rows state a clone size, as once, few, many or a class for expanded clones.

TRBV11-2	TRBJ1-5	.	.	CASSRGGGRDQPQHF	TGTGCCAGCAGCCGAGGGGGAGGGAGGGATCAGCCCCAGCATTTT
TRBV7-9	TRBJ1-2	few	.	CASSLEQLGGYTF	TGTGCCAGCAGCTTAGAACAGCTGGGTGGCTACACCTTC
TRBV5-1	TRBJ1-2	.	TRBD1	CASSLRGQALDYTF	TGCGCCAGCAGCTTGAGGGGACAGGCCCTCGACTACACCTTC
TRBV5-1	TRBJ2-7	once	.	CASSLAGQVSYEQYF	TGCGCCAGCAGCTTGGCGGGGCAGGTCTCCTACGAGCAGTACTTC
TRBV30	TRBJ2-4	once	.	CAWRILAKNIQYF	TGTGCCTGGAGGATACTAGCCAAAAACATTCAGTACTTC
TRBV2	TRBJ1-5	.	TRBD1	CASIGDRGYSNQPQHF	TGTGCCAGCATCGGGGACAGGGGTTATAGCAATCAGCCCCAGCATTTT
TRBV5-1	TRBJ2-7	.	TRBD1	CACSSLPGQGAHEQYF	TGCGCCTGCAGCTCTCTTCCGGGACAGGGGGCCCACGAGCAGTACTTC
TRBV19	TRBJ2-6	.	TRBD1	CASSGGQGYPGANVLTF	TGTGCCAGTAGTGGGGGACAGGGGTATCCTGGGGCCAACGTCCTGACTTTC
TRBV19	TRBJ2-1	.	TRBD1	CASNIKPGGNEQFF	TGTGCCAGTAACATCAAACCAGGGGGCAATGAGCAGTTCTTC
TRBV5-6	TRBJ2-1	.	TRBD2	CASSLAAGGYNEQFF	TGTGCCAGCAGCCTTGCAGCGGGAGGCTACAATGAGCAGTTCTTC
TRBV5-4	TRBJ2-1	.	TRBD2	CASGGAGGPDEQFF	TGTGCCAGCGGCGGGGCGGGGGGGCCGGATGAGCAGTTCTTC
TRBV5-4	TRBJ2-4	.	.	CASSTQGLAKNIQYF	TGTGCCAGCTCTACACAGGGCCTAGCCAAAAACATTCAGTACTTC
TRBV30	TRBJ2-7	.	.	CACALRYEQYF	TGTGCCTGCGCTTTACGCTACGAGCAGTACTTC
TRBV2	TRBJ1-6	.	.	CASLTGSSYNSPLHF	TGTGCCAGCCTGACCGGGAGCTCCTATAATTCACCCCTCCACTTT
TRBV6-1	TRBJ1-2	.	.	CASSEQLSNYGYTF	TGTGCCAGCAGTGAGCAGCTCTCTAACTATGGCTACACCTTC
TRBV7-9	TRBJ2-7	.	TRBD2	CASSLAGSGGAQYF	TGTGCCAGCAGCTTAGCGGGTAGCGGGGGGGCTCAGTACTTC
TRBV19	TRBJ2-1	.	.	CASSIPGDNNEQFF	TGTGCCAGTAGTATCCCAGGGGACAACAATGAGCAGTTCTTC
TRBV7-9	TRBJ1-1	.	TRBD1	CASSLEGRGGPTDTEAFF	TGTGCCAGCAGCTTAGAGGGCAGGGGGGGGCCTACGGACACTGAAGCTTTCTTT
TRBV7-9	TRBJ1-2	.	.	CASSLARAGLRYGYTF	TGTGCCAGCAGCTTAGCGCGGGCAGGGCTTAGGTATGGCTACACCTTC
TRBV6-5	TRBJ2-7	.	.	CASSYPTRSNEQYF	TGTGCCAGCAGTTACCCAACAAGGTCCAACGAGCAGTACTTC
TRBV6-6	TRBJ1-2	.	.	CASSYSNAGWGYTF	TGTGCCAGCAGTTACTCGAATGCAGGATGGGGCTACACCTTC
TRBV7-2	TRBJ1-2	.	.	CASSRRGPMVANYGYTF	TGTGCCAGCAGCCGCCGGGGACCCATGGTGGCTAACTATGGCTACACCTTC
TRBV11-2	TRBJ2-5	once	TRBD2	CASSPWGLEKETQYF	TGTGCCAGCAGCCCTTGGGGACTAGAAAAAGAGACCCAGTACTTC
TRBV5-1	TRBJ2-5	once	.	CASSDPGAPGMETQYF	TGCGCCAGCAGTGACCCAGGAGCCCCCGGGATGGAGACCCAGTACTTC
TRBV5-1	TRBJ1-1	once	TRBD1	CASSSGQGRRNTEAFF	TGCGCCAGCAGCTCTGGACAGGGGAGACGGAACACTGAAGCTTTCTTT
TRBV19	TRBJ2-7	.	.	CASSRTLGQSYEQYF	TGTGCCAGTAGTAGAACCCTTGGGCAGTCCTACGAGCAGTACTTC
TRBV5-1	TRBJ2-1	.	TRBD2	CASSLLAGGPSEQFF	TGCGCCAGCAGCTTGCTAGCGGGAGGCCCCTCTGAGCAGTTCTTC
TRBV5-1	TRBJ2-3	.	.	CASSLTGTFVDRRADTQYF	TGCGCCAGCAGCTTGACGGGGACCTTCGTGGACAGAAGAGCAGATACGCAGTATTTT
TRBV21-1	TRBJ2-4	.	.	CASTPRASGNTGPLAKNIQYF	TGTGCCAGCACCCCCCGGGCTAGCGGGAATACCGGACCGCTAGCCAAAAACATTCAGTACTTC
TRBV18	TRBJ1-6	.	.	CASSLTRSYSPLHF	TGTGCCAGCTCGCTCACACGAAGTTATTCACCCCTCCACTTT
TRBV2	TRBJ2-3	.	TRBD2	CASSVGLASSTDTQYF	TGTGCCAGCAGTGTCGGACTAGCGTCGAGCACAGATACGCAGTATTTT
TRBV5-1	TRBJ1-2	.	TRBD1	CASSLAPDRGDGYTF	TGCGCCAGCAGCTTGGCCCCCGACAGGGGGGATGGCTACACCTTC
TRBV7-9	TRBJ1-2	.	TRBD1	CASSLRTGLAGYTF	TGTGCCAGCAGCTTGAGGACAGGGTTGGCTGGCTACACCTTC
TRBV2	TRBJ1-5	.	.	CASSEAQRFNQPQHF	TGTGCCAGCAGTGAAGCGCAAAGATTCAATCAGCCCCAGCATTTT
TRBV27	TRBJ1-6	.	TRBD1	CASSPNRDRVNYNSPLHF	TGTGCCAGCAGTCCAAACCGGGACAGGGTGAATTATAATTCACCCCTCCACTTT
TRBV2	TRBJ2-5	.	.	CASSPQGTQYF	TGTGCCAGCAGCCCACAAGGGACCCAGTACTTC
TRBV19	TRBJ1-2	.	.	CASSMPPTGTAGYTF	TGTGCCAGTAGTATGCCCCCAACCGGGACGGCAGGCTACACCTTC
TRBV4-1	TRBJ2-4	.	.	CASSQEGGGSPSIAKNIQYF	TGCGCCAGCAGCCAAGAAGGGGGTGGCAGCCCAAGTATAGCCAAAAACATTCAGTACTTC
TRBV2	TRBJ1-1	.	TRBD1	CASSYERTGTEAFF	TGTGCCAGCAGCTACGAGAGGACAGGGACTGAAGCTTTCTTT
TRBV27	TRBJ1-2	.	TRBD1	CASSKTGTGSIYNYGYTF	TGTGCCAGCAGCAAAACTGGGACAGGGAGCATTTATAACTATGGCTACACCTTC
TRBV6-1	TRBJ1-5	.	TRBD1	CASSPDRGGQPQHF	TGTGCCAGCAGTCCGGACAGGGGAGGTCAGCCCCAGCATTTT
TRBV15	TRBJ2-1	.	TRBD2	CATSRGSGRENYNEQFF	TGTGCCACCAGCAGAGGGTCCGGGAGGGAAAACTACAATGAGCAGTTCTTC
TRBV19	TRBJ1-5	.	TRBD1	CASRYGQGSNQPQHF	TGTGCCAGTAGGTATGGACAGGGGAGCAATCAGCCCCAGCATTTT
TRBV9	TRBJ2-5	.	TRBD2	CASSRLAGGQETQYF	TGTGCCAGCAGTCGACTAGCGGGGGGACAAGAGACCCAGTACTTC
TRBV6-5	TRBJ1-1	.	.	CASSPAGRMNTEAFF	TGTGCCAGCAGCCCCGCAGGACGGATGAACACTGAAGCTTTCTTT
TRBV7-6	TRBJ2-7	.	.	CASSLDGSYEQYF	TGTGCCAGCAGCTTGGACGGCTCCTACGAGCAGTACTTC
TRBV6-1	TRBJ2-7	.	TRBD2	CASRVTAGVYEQYF	TGTGCCAGCAGGGTAACAGCGGGAGTCTACGAGCAGTACTTC
TRBV11-2	TRBJ2-1	.	.	CASSLQGNEQFF	TGTGCCAGCAGCTTACAGGGGAATGAGCAGTTCTTC
TRBV2	TRBJ2-3	.	TRBD1	CASRDRQGDTQYF	TGTGCCAGCAGGGACAGGCAGGGAGATACGCAGTATTTT
TRBV15	TRBJ1-3	.	.	CATSRDLAGSGNTIYF	TGTGCCACCAGCAGAGATCTAGCAGGCAGCGGAAACACCATATATTTT
TRBV6-5	TRBJ1-5	.	.	CASSNQGSNQPQHF	TGTGCCAGCAGTAACCAGGGGAGCAATCAGCCCCAGCATTTT
TRBV6-5	TRBJ2-7	.	TRBD2	CASRRGNSYEQYF	TGTGCCAGCAGGCGGGGGAACTCCTACGAGCAGTACTTC
TRBV7-9	TRBJ2-3	.	TRBD2	CASSQGLAGDTDTQYF	TGTGCCAGCAGCCAAGGACTAGCGGGAGACACAGATACGCAGTATTTT
TRBV21-1	TRBJ2-1	.	.	CASSKEGSERSIDEQFF	TGTGCCAGCAGCAAAGAGGGAAGCGAGCGGAGTATAGATGAGCAGTTCTTC
TRBV2	TRBJ2-1	.	TRBD2	CASREREGLGNEQFF	TGTGCCAGCAGGGAGCGGGAGGGTCTAGGTAATGAGCAGTTCTTC
TRBV29-1	TRBJ1-1	few	.	CSVVRDMNTEAFF	TGCAGCGTTGTACGGGACATGAACACTGAAGCTTTCTTT
TRBV6-6	TRBJ2-5	few	TRBD2	CASSWGGIQETQYF	TGTGCCAGCAGTTGGGGGGGGATACAAGAGACCCAGTACTTC